The source of this T cell receptor (beta chain) is a study of blood T cell repertoires in COVID-19. Across the whole study: Donors in the United States, Italy and Spain gave samples during acute or convalescent COVID-19. PBMCs, B-cell-depleted T cells, or T cells were the source of the cDNA or gDNA that made up the material.

Sequencing used immunoSEQ multiplex PCR; TCRdb keeps in-frame clones, though not all of them. The sample carries around 130,000 clones, roughly 78% recorded once. The CDR3 spans 14 residues. Germline loops: CDR1 MDHEN, CDR2 SYDVKM. The V end lost 2 bases, the J end lost 6 bases, and 13 bases lay between the germline ends. The TCR comes from a man between 60 and 75 years old with active or convalescent COVID-19. V and J are TRBV28 and TRBJ1-1, with a possible D match to TRBD1 (6 bases). The sample comprised peripheral blood. CDR3 in DNA: TGTGCCAGCAGTTTAAGGGGACAAGGGGCTGAAGCTTTCTTT. It encodes CASSLRGQGAEAFF.